The present T cell receptor beta chain was sequenced within a study of beta chain features in type 1 diabetes. Study results and limitations: People with Type 1 diabetes carried modestly yet significantly shorter TCRB CDR3s in all four CD4+ subsets. In cDNA sequencing, cells with high TCR expression could be over-represented.

The germline gives CDR1 SNHLY, CDR2 FYNNEI. The CDR3 totals 13 residues. V lost 7 bases and J lost 6, with 12 bases in between. The authors reverse transcribed all of the isolated RNA, so sequencing captured expressed TCRB transcripts. Clones were sequenced by immunoSEQ multiplex PCR, and TCRdb holds only the in-frame ones, with some missing. The sample records some 130,000 clones, roughly 10% being singletons. About this clone itself: No antigen is known for it.

The chain carries TRBV2 and TRBJ2-2; possibly TRBD2 for D (5 bases). This TCR came from a man under 40 with type 1 diabetes. Sequenced sample: central memory CD4+ T cells from blood. CDR3 nucleotide sequence: TGTGCCAGCACCCTGGACTCAGCCGGGGAGCTGTTTTTT. Its protein product is CASTLDSAGELFF.